This T cell receptor beta chain was captured by sequencing in a study of blood T cells in healthy people across ages. Across the whole study: About one barcoded beta molecule per two T cells was captured by template switching.

The CDR3 length is 14 residues. V was shortened by 3 bases and J by 3 bases, with 14 bases between the two germline ends. CDR1 is GTSNPN and CDR2 is SVGIG in the germline V gene (reference sequence). A second about 6 to 12 cycle PCR used barcoded and J-beta primers. All cDNA molecules were each tagged by a template-switch adaptor with 12 random nucleotides. TCRdb used MiXCR to reprocess the 5' RACE reads, holding one entry per CDR3 protein. This sample yields approximately 1,100,000 distinct CDR3 sequences, of which 45% are seen a single time; approximately 17% belongs to the top ten. The chain employs TRBV30 and TRBJ2-5; D assignment may be TRBD1 or TRBD2 (5 bases each). This sequence originates from a woman in her sixties or seventies in good health. The sequencing input was blood. Written as DNA, the CDR3 is TGTGCCTGGAGACTTAAGGGGAGAGAAGAGACCCAGTACTTC. It encodes CAWRLKGREETQYF.